A single sample gave rise to the 27 T cell receptor beta chains below, sequenced in a study of molecular identifiers for immune sequencing clone quantification. MiXCR was run by TCRdb on the PCR reads, yielding one entry per CDR3 protein. The repertoire has around 460,000 distinct CDR3 sequences, about a fifth of them found once; the top ten carry about 0.84%. The sequencing sample was made of naive CD8+ T cells from blood, with Jurkat cell RNA spiked in. Subset reported: FACS-sorted CD8+CD4-CCR7+CD45RA+ naive T cells. Receptors originate from a human donor in good health. Some libraries in this study had Jurkat cell RNA spiked in.

This clonotype was observed at least ten times. This chain connects TRBV7-9 to TRBJ2-7; D unclear. Germline V gives CDR1 SEHNR, CDR2 FQNEAQ (reference sequence). The CDR3 contains 13 residues. V gave up 1 base and J gave up 5 bases, with 9 bases separating them. CDR3 DNA: TGTGCCAGCAGCTTAGTTGGACCGGACGAGCAGTACTTC. Translating it yields CASSLVGPDEQYF.

This clonotype came up many times. V gene TRBV24-1 combines with J gene TRBJ2-7; 8 bases line up with TRBD1. Germline CDR1 KGHDR, CDR2 SFDVKD. The CDR3 covers 16 residues. J lost 7 bases, V lost 2 bases, and 12 bases had no gene match. The CDR3 sequence: CATSDSRQGKGKEQYF. As DNA, the CDR3 is TGTGCCACCAGTGATTCCAGACAGGGGAAGGGTAAGGAGCAGTACTTC.

This clonotype has at least ten counts. V and J are TRBV3-1 and TRBJ2-7, with D uncertain. The CDR3 contains 13 residues. V was shortened by 1 base and J by 3 bases, with 7 bases between the two germline ends. Germline V lookup: CDR1 LGHDT, CDR2 YNNKEL (reference sequence). Written as DNA, the CDR3 is TGTGCCAGCAGCCAAGTCGGTAGCTACGAGCAGTACTTC. This encodes CASSQVGSYEQYF.

The chain recombines TRBV12-3 or TRBV12-4 with TRBJ2-7, with TRBD2 matching over 7 bases. The trim removed 6 bases at V and 0 bases at J, leaving 11 bases unmatched. This CDR3 has 16 residues. CDR3 amino acids: CASRPTGASGSYEQYF. The CDR3 DNA sequence: TGTGCCAGCAGACCTACCGGGGCTAGCGGCTCCTACGAGCAGTACTTC.

This clonotype was found a few times. The chain joins TRBV6-5 to TRBJ1-1; TRBD1 matches at 9 bases. The V segment lost 5 bases and the J segment 3 bases; nucleotides outside the gene matches: 7. The germline gives CDR1 MNHEY, CDR2 SVGAGI. There are 15 residues in the CDR3. The CDR3 spells CASSGYRGLYTEAFF. The CDR3 bases are TGTGCCAGCAGTGGATACAGGGGGCTTTACACTGAAGCTTTCTTT.

This clonotype was seen many times. The rearrangement uses TRBV11-2 and TRBJ1-3; D unclear. The CDR3 extends over 12 amino acids. With 3 bases removed from V and 3 bases from J, the gap between germline ends came to 3 bases. Germline V gives CDR1 SGHAT, CDR2 FQNNGV. The DNA for the CDR3 is TGTGCCAGCAGCTTTGATGGAAACACCATATATTTT. Protein: CASSFDGNTIYF.

The chain carries TRBV12-5 and TRBJ2-1; D remains ambiguous. The length of the CDR3 is 17 residues. Trimming removed 0 bases at V and 3 bases at J, with 15 bases between. Per germline, CDR1 LGHNT and CDR2 FRNRAP. CDR3 loop: CASGLVLGQDLYNEQFF. The CDR3 DNA reads as TGTGCTAGTGGTTTGGTACTTGGGCAGGACCTCTACAATGAGCAGTTCTTC.

V usage is TRBV3-1 and J usage is TRBJ2-3, with 9 positions matching TRBD2. This CDR3 comprises 17 residues. Losses at the gene ends were 6 bases for V and 3 bases for J; bases not matched to a gene: 13. Germline CDR1 and CDR2: LGHDT and YNNKEL (reference sequence). CDR3 coding DNA: TGTGCCAGCAGTCCTAGTTTGGGACTAGCAATAACAGATACGCAGTATTTT. It codes for CASSPSLGLAITDTQYF.

CDR3: CASSLELRYEQYF. Written as DNA, the CDR3 is TGTGCCAGCAGCTTAGAGCTACGATACGAGCAGTACTTC. This chain links TRBV7-9 with TRBJ2-7; no clear D. Trimming took 1 base from V and 4 from J, leaving 8 bases between them. The CDR3 sequence is 13 residues long. The germline V gene encodes CDR1 SEHNR and CDR2 FQNEAQ (reference sequence).

This clonotype was observed a few times. A read error may account for a junction end that differs from germline. This chain's CDR3 is CASSWGYSSGESGDHF. CDR3 coding DNA: TGTGCCAGCAGCTGGGGATACTCTAGCGGGGAGTCAGGAGACCACTTC. V usage is TRBV5-4 and J usage is TRBJ2-5; TRBD2 agrees at 9 bases. The CDR3 has 16 residues. The germline gives CDR1 SGHNT, CDR2 YYREEE (reference sequence).

In regard to this clonotype: A much larger clone is a single base away; this may be a read error. In DNA, the CDR3 is TGTGCCAGCAGCTTGGGTCCTCTCGGGGCCTCCTACGAGCAGTACTTC. This codes for CASSLGPLGASYEQYF. The chain combines TRBV5-3 with TRBJ2-7, with D possibly called TRBD1 or TRBD2 (5 bases each). TRBV5-3 is reported as an ORF; its role is uncertain. The CDR3 runs 16 residues.

This clonotype was seen repeatedly, ten times or more. The V call is TRBV12-3 or TRBV12-4, the J call TRBJ2-3; D possibly matches TRBD1 or TRBD2 (6 bases each). Between the trimmed V and J ends, which lost 6 bases and 2 bases, there was a span of 12 bases. This CDR3 comprises 14 residues. In DNA form, the CDR3 reads TGTGCCAGCAGCCCTAGGGGGGACACAGATACGCAGTATTTT. Translation gives CASSPRGDTDTQYF.

A single count supports this clonotype. This may be a read error, as it is one base from a much larger clone. The chain links TRBV29-1 to TRBJ2-7, with a possible D match to TRBD2 (5 bases). The CDR3 length is 14 residues. CDR1 and CDR2 from the germline V gene are SQVTM and ANQGSEA. This CDR3 reads CSVVPGIYSHEQYF. Here the CDR3 DNA reads TGCAGCGTAGTTCCCGGGATTTACTCCCACGAGCAGTACTTC.

Many counts were recorded for this clonotype. J is TRBJ2-7 and V is TRBV4-3, with 10 bases that match TRBD1. Germline CDR1 LGHNA, CDR2 YSLEER. V was clipped by 3 bases and J by 3 bases; unmatched bases: 8. CDR3 length: 16 amino acids. The CDR3 reads CASSHTTGGEYYEQYF. The CDR3 coding sequence is TGCGCCAGCAGCCACACGACAGGGGGCGAATACTACGAGCAGTACTTC.

The rearrangement links TRBV7-9 to TRBJ2-1; 7 bases are shared with TRBD1. The CDR3 runs to 13 residues. Looked up from germline, CDR1 is SEHNR and CDR2 is FQNEAQ (reference sequence). V lost 0 bases, J lost 8 bases, and 1 base stayed unmatched. CDR3 nucleotide sequence: TGTGCCAGCAGCTTAGCAGGGGGCGATGAGCAGTTCTTC. Residues: CASSLAGGDEQFF.

The genes are TRBV19 and TRBJ1-1; D unclear. This CDR3 spans 14 amino acids. V shed 3 bases and J shed 6 bases, with 14 bases lying between them. From germline, CDR1 is LNHDA and CDR2 SQIVND (reference sequence). CDR3 protein: CASSIPISGAEAFF. In nucleotides, the CDR3 is TGTGCCAGTAGTATTCCCATTAGCGGCGCTGAAGCTTTCTTT.

A word on this clonotype: This sequence may be a read error, since a much larger clone differs from it by one base. The chain combines TRBV6-1 with TRBJ1-1, with D perhaps matching TRBD1 (5 bases). The CDR3 totals 12 residues. Per the germline V gene, CDR1 is MNHNS and CDR2 is SASEGT. The CDR3 is CASKGPYTEALF. The CDR3 DNA reads as TGTGCCAGCAAGGGACCCTACACTGAAGCTCTCTTT.

This clonotype turned up a few times. The V gene is TRBV6-5, the J gene TRBJ1-1; D not resolved. CDR3 length: 15 amino acids. Germline V lookup: CDR1 MNHEY, CDR2 SVGAGI. V lost 0 bases, J lost 1 base, and 9 bases lay in between. CDR3 sequence: CASSYSGRANTEAFF. The CDR3 bases are TGTGCCAGCAGTTACTCCGGGAGGGCGAACACTGAAGCTTTCTTT.

This clonotype was observed many times. The chain links TRBV5-1 to TRBJ2-2, with unresolved D. The CDR3 runs to 12 residues. Germline CDR1 reads SGHRS; CDR2 reads YFSETQ. Trimming took off 7 bases at V and 3 bases at J, with 7 bases between the two ends. The DNA of the CDR3 is TGCGCCAGCCCATCGGACACCGGGGAGCTGTTTTTT. Amino acid sequence: CASPSDTGELFF.

This clonotype turned up a few times. The chain joins TRBV20-1 to TRBJ2-1; D call uncertain. Germline CDR1 is DFQATT and CDR2 is SNEGSKA (reference sequence). CDR3 length: 10 amino acids. The V end was cut by 6 bases, the J end by 10 bases, with 10 bases between. The CDR3 region is CSAATVEQFF. The CDR3 nucleotides read TGCAGTGCAGCCACGGTGGAGCAGTTCTTC.

This clonotype was observed many times. The gene calls are TRBV6-5 and TRBJ2-6, with 7 bases lining up with TRBD1. CDR1 MNHEY and CDR2 SVGAGI come from the germline V gene. CDR3 size: 19 residues. The V segment lost 3 bases and the J segment 0 bases; nucleotides outside the gene matches: 11. The CDR3 sequence: CASSYSAGGNPSGANVLTF. CDR3 nucleotide sequence: TGTGCCAGCAGTTATTCTGCAGGGGGTAATCCCTCTGGGGCCAACGTCCTGACTTTC.

The V and J genes are TRBV4-3 and TRBJ1-1, with 9 nucleotides matching TRBD1. CDR1 and CDR2 from the germline V gene are LGHNA and YSLEER. The V gene end was trimmed by 0 bases and the J gene end by 4 bases; junction bases not matched to a gene: 6. The CDR3 consists of 16 residues. CDR3 protein: CASSQDLQGALTEAFF. Here the CDR3 DNA reads TGCGCCAGCAGCCAAGATTTACAGGGGGCCCTCACTGAAGCTTTCTTT.

This clonotype came up many times. The chain links TRBV5-1 to TRBJ2-5, with 7 bases aligning to TRBD1. The CDR3 has 14 amino acids. Germline V lookup: CDR1 SGHRS, CDR2 YFSETQ. J lost 2 bases, V lost 3 bases, and 4 bases had no gene match. CDR3 amino acids: CASSYRGSQETQYF. Written as DNA, the CDR3 is TGCGCCAGCAGCTACAGGGGTTCGCAAGAGACCCAGTACTTC.

The chain joins TRBV5-4 to TRBJ2-3; 10 positions match TRBD2. With V trimmed by 4 bases and J by 4 bases, 9 bases remained unmatched. CDR1 and CDR2 (germline): SGHNT, YYREEE (reference sequence). This CDR3 comprises 16 residues. CDR3 residues: CASSADLAGASDTQYF. CDR3 coding DNA: TGTGCCAGCAGCGCGGATCTAGCGGGGGCCTCAGATACGCAGTATTTT. The entire variable domain, with the rest obtained from reference TRBV5-4 and TRBJ2-3, is as follows: ETGVTQSPTHLIKTRGQQVTLRCSSQSGHNTVSWYQQALGQGPQFIFQYYREEENGRGNFPPRFSGLQFPNYSSELNVNALELDDSALYLCASSADLAGASDTQYFGPGTRLTVL.

This clonotype occurred many times. The chain has TRBV5-6 and TRBJ1-1, with D possibly TRBD1 on 6 matching bases. The CDR3 has 13 amino acids. The ends were cut back, 6 bases at V and 6 bases at J, with 15 bases in the middle. Germline CDR1 SGHDT, CDR2 YYEEEE. The DNA for the CDR3 is TGTGCCAGCACAGGGGCGGGGAGGGCTGAAGCTTTCTTT. Residues: CASTGAGRAEAFF.

The chain is built from TRBV7-9 and TRBJ1-4; D possibly corresponds to TRBD1 (5 bases). The CDR3 has 16 residues. Trimming left V 1 base short and J 8 bases short, with 17 bases between. The V gene's germline CDR1 is SEHNR and CDR2 FQNEAQ (reference sequence). This CDR3 is CASSLVGSGLDEKLFF. The CDR3 DNA reads as TGTGCCAGCAGCTTAGTAGGCTCGGGGCTTGACGAAAAACTGTTTTTT.

This clonotype showed up just a few times. The rearrangement uses TRBV3-1 and TRBJ2-7, with 12 nucleotides matching TRBD2. Looked up from germline, CDR1 is LGHDT and CDR2 is YNNKEL (reference sequence). V was clipped by 4 bases and J by 3 bases; unmatched bases: 13. The CDR3 totals 18 residues. The CDR3: CASSPETSGREEDYEQYF. CDR3 DNA: TGTGCCAGCAGCCCAGAGACTAGCGGGAGAGAAGAGGACTACGAGCAGTACTTC.